The text below deals with one T cell receptor beta chain. Its antigen is currently unknown. The sample belongs to a study of identical twins. Findings and limits, study-wide: Models underpredicted monozygotic twin sharing of out-of-frame TCR alpha. Insertion counts were lower in abundant cord blood beta clonotypes, a trend that memory repertoires did not show.

J was trimmed by 5 bases and V by 4 bases; bases with no gene match: 4. The CDR3 totals 15 residues. One entry per CDR3 protein results from TCRdb running MiXCR on the 5' RACE reads. The sample includes some 1,700,000 distinct CDR3 sequences, about 32% seen only once; the top ten take about 0.27%. V and J are TRBV12-3 or TRBV12-4 and TRBJ2-2; 10 bases fit TRBD1. Sequenced sample: cord blood. This TCR was recovered from a newborn girl in good health. The CDR3 DNA sequence: TGTGCCAGCAGTTCCGGGACAGGGGCGACCGGGGAGCTGTTTTTT. Protein sequence: CASSSGTGATGELFF.